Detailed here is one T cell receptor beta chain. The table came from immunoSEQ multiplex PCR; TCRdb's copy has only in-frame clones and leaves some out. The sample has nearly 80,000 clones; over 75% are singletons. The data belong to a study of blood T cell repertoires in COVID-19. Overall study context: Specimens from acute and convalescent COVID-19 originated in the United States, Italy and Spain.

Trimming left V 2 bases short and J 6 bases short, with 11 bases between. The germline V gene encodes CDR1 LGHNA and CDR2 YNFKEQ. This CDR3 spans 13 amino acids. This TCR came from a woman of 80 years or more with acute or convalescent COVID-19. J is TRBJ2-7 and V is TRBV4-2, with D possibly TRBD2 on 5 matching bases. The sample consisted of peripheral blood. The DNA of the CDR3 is TGTGCCAGCAGCCAACCCTGGGCGGGCGAGCAGTACTTC. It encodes CASSQPWAGEQYF.